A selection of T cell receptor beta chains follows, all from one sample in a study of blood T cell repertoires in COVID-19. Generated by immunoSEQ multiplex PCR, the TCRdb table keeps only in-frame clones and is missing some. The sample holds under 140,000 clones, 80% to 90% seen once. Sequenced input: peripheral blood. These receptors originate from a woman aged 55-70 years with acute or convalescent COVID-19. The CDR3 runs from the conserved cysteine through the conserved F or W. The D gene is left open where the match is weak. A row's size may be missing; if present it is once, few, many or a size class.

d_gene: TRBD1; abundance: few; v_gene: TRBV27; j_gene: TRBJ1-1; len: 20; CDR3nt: TGTGCCAGCAGTTACAGGGGTCGTAAGGGGTCCGTTTTATTGAACACTGAAGCTTTCTTT; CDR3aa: CASSYRGRKGSVLLNTEAFF
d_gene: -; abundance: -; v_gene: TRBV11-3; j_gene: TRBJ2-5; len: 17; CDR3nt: TGTGCCAGCAGCTTATCTCTCATAGGACAGTCCCAAGAGACCCAGTACTTC; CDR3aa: CASSLSLIGQSQETQYF
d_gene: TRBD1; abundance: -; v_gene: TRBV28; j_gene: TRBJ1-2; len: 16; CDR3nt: TGTGCCAGCAGTTCCTTACTGACAGGGGGCGGCTATGGCTACACCTTC; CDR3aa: CASSSLLTGGGYGYTF
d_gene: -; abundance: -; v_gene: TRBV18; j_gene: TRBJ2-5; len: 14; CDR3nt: TGTGCCAGCTCGCTTGGACAGATCCAAGAGACCCAGTACTTC; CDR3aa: CASSLGQIQETQYF
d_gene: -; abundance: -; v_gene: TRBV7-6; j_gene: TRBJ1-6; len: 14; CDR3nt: TGTGCCAGCAGCACAGGACAGCCGAATTCACCCCTCCACTTT; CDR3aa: CASSTGQPNSPLHF
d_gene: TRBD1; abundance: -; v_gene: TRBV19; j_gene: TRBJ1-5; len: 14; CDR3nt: TGTGCCAGTAGTATAACAGGGGGCAATCAGCCCCAGCATTTT; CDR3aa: CASSITGGNQPQHF
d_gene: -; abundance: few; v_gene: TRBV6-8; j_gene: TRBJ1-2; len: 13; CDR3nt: TGTGCCATAACCCCTTTCGACAGCTATGGCTACACCTTC; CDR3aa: CAITPFDSYGYTF
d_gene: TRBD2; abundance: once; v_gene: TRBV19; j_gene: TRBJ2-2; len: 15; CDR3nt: TGTGCCAGTAGTATTAGGGGAGGGAGAACCGGGGAGCTGTTTTTT; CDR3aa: CASSIRGGRTGELFF
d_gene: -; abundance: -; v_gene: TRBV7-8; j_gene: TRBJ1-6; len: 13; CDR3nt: TGTGCCAGCAGCGATCGGACCGGGGGGTCCCTCCACTTT; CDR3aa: CASSDRTGGSLHF
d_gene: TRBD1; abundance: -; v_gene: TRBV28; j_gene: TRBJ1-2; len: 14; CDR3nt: TGTGCCAGCACCTCACAGGGGGCGTACTTTGGCTACACCTTC; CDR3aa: CASTSQGAYFGYTF
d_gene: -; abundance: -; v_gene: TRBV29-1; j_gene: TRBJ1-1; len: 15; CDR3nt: TGCAGCGTTGTCACCCGGGCAGGGGAGAACACTGAAGCTTTCTTT; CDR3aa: CSVVTRAGENTEAFF
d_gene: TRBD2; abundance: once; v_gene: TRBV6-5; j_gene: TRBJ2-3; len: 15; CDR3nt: TGTGCCAGCAGACTCAGCGGGGCCAGCACAGATACGCAGTATTTT; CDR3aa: CASRLSGASTDTQYF
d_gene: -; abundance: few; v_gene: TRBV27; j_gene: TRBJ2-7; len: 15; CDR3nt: TGTGCCAGCAGTAAGAAGACAGGTGTCGTCTACGAGCAGTACTTC; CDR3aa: CASSKKTGVVYEQYF
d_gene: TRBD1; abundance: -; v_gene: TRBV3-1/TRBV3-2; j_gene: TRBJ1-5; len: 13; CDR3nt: TGTGCCAGCAGCGCGTCAGGGGGCACGTCCCAGCATTTT; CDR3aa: CASSASGGTSQHF
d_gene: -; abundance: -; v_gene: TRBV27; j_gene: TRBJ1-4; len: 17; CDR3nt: TGTGCCAGCAGTTTACGGAGGGGTCCCACAACTAATGAAAAACTGTTTTTT; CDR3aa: CASSLRRGPTTNEKLFF
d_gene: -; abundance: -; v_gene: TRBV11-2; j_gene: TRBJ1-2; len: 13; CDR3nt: TGTGCCAGCAGCTTAGGGGCACGCTATGGCTACACCTTC; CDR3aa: CASSLGARYGYTF
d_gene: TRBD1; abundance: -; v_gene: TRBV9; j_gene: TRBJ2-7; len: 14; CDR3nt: TGTGCCAGTACCCCGGGACAGGGGACCTACGAGCAGTACTTC; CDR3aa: CASTPGQGTYEQYF
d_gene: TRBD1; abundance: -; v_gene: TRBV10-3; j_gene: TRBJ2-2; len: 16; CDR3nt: TGTGCCATCAGTGAACCGGGACAGGGGGGCACCGGGGAGCTGTTTTTT; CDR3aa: CAISEPGQGGTGELFF
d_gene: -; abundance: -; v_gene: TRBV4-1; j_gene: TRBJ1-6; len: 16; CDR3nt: TGCGCCAGCAGCCAATACCTCGATCGTCTAAATTCACCCCTCCACTTT; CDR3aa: CASSQYLDRLNSPLHF
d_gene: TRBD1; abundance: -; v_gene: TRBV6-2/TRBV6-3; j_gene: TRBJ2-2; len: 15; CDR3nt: TGTGCCAGCAGTGCAAGACAGGGGTACACCGGGGAGCTGTTTTTT; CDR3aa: CASSARQGYTGELFF
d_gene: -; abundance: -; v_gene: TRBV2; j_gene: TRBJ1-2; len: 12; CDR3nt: TGTGCCAGCAGTGACTACGGACTCCCAAACACCTTC; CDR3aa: CASSDYGLPNTF
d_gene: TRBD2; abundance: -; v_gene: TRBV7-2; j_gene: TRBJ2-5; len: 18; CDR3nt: TGTGCCAGCAGCTCCTCAGGGTACGGCGGGAGAAAGAAAGAGACCCAGTACTTC; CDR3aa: CASSSSGYGGRKKETQYF
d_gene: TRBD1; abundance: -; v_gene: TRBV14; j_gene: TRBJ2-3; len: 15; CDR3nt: TGTGCCAGCAGCCACGGACAGGGAATTTTGGATACGCAGTATTTT; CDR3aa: CASSHGQGILDTQYF
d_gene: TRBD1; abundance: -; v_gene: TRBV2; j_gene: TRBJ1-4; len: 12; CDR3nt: TGTGCCAGCGCACAGGGGGCTGAAAAACTGTTTTTT; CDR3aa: CASAQGAEKLFF
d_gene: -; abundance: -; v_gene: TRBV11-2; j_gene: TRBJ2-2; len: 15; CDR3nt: TGTGCCAGCAGCTTAGGGAGACGAGGCACCGGGGAGCTGTTTTTT; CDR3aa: CASSLGRRGTGELFF
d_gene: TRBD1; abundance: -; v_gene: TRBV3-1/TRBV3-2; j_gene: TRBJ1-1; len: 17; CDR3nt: TGTGCCAGCAGCCAAGATTACCCAGGGGGCCGGGGGACTGAAGCTTTCTTT; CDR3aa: CASSQDYPGGRGTEAFF
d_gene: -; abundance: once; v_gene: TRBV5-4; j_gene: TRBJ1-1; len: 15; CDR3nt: TGTGCCAGCAGCCCCGATACACAGGGTTTCACTGAAGCTTTCTTT; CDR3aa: CASSPDTQGFTEAFF
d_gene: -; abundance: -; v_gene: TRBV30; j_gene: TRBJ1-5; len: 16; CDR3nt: TGTGCCTGGAGTGTACTGGGAGGGGGGCTCAATCAGCCCCAGCATTTT; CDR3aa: CAWSVLGGGLNQPQHF